A selection of T cell receptor beta chains follows, all from one sample in a study of CD8 T cells in Susac syndrome. From the immunoSEQ multiplex PCR reads, TCRdb called clonotypes with MiXCR, one entry per CDR3 protein. The repertoire holds about 210,000 distinct CDR3 sequences, about 95% seen once, with roughly 0.1% in the top ten. Sequencing was performed on CD4+ T cells from PBMCs. The receptors were sampled from a human donor with multiple sclerosis. The CDR3 runs from the conserved cysteine through the conserved F or W. D genes are given only for firm matches. Some rows mark clone size as missing; the rest say once, few, many or name a class of expanded clone.

v_call: TRBV20-1
j_call: TRBJ1-6
d_call: .
cdr3_length: 14
clone_size: .
cdr3_nt: TGCAGTGCCCCAAGGGGGGAATATAATTCACCCCTCCACTTT
cdr3_aa: CSAPRGEYNSPLHF

v_call: TRBV27
j_call: TRBJ1-4
d_call: .
cdr3_length: 15
clone_size: .
cdr3_nt: TGTGCCAGCAGTTTTCTGCTAGGGGGGAATGAAAAACTGTTTTTT
cdr3_aa: CASSFLLGGNEKLFF

v_call: TRBV2
j_call: TRBJ1-2
d_call: .
cdr3_length: 11
clone_size: .
cdr3_nt: TGTGCCAGCCGGGCTACCGGTGGCTACACCTTC
cdr3_aa: CASRATGGYTF

v_call: TRBV20-1
j_call: TRBJ2-1
d_call: .
cdr3_length: 14
clone_size: .
cdr3_nt: TGCAGTGCTCCACCTCGAAGGGGCTACAATGAGCAGTTCTTC
cdr3_aa: CSAPPRRGYNEQFF

v_call: TRBV20-1
j_call: TRBJ2-4
d_call: TRBD2
cdr3_length: 14
clone_size: .
cdr3_nt: TGCAGTGCTATTCTAGCGGCAGCCAAAAACATTCAGTACTTC
cdr3_aa: CSAILAAAKNIQYF

v_call: TRBV7-6
j_call: TRBJ2-2
d_call: .
cdr3_length: 12
clone_size: .
cdr3_nt: TGTGCCAGCAGCTTAGAATACGGGGAGCTGTTTTTT
cdr3_aa: CASSLEYGELFF

v_call: TRBV30
j_call: TRBJ2-7
d_call: .
cdr3_length: 13
clone_size: .
cdr3_nt: TGTGCCTGGAGTGAGGACAGTGCTTACGAGCAGTACTTC
cdr3_aa: CAWSEDSAYEQYF

v_call: TRBV12-3/TRBV12-4
j_call: TRBJ2-5
d_call: .
cdr3_length: 15
clone_size: .
cdr3_nt: TGTGCCAGCAGTTTAACAGGGCTCCCTCTGGAGACCCAGTACTTC
cdr3_aa: CASSLTGLPLETQYF

v_call: TRBV5-6
j_call: TRBJ1-5
d_call: TRBD1
cdr3_length: 15
clone_size: .
cdr3_nt: TGTGCCAGCAGCCTAGGACAGGGGGATTATCAGCCCCAGCATTTT
cdr3_aa: CASSLGQGDYQPQHF

v_call: TRBV27
j_call: TRBJ2-3
d_call: .
cdr3_length: 15
clone_size: .
cdr3_nt: TGTGCCAGCAGTAAGGGTCCCCGACGCACAGATACGCAGTATTTT
cdr3_aa: CASSKGPRRTDTQYF

v_call: TRBV12-5
j_call: TRBJ2-7
d_call: .
cdr3_length: 16
clone_size: .
cdr3_nt: TGTGCTAGTGGTTTGGTACGGAGCTGGAGCTCCTACGAGCAGTACTTC
cdr3_aa: CASGLVRSWSSYEQYF

v_call: TRBV7-9
j_call: TRBJ2-7
d_call: TRBD2
cdr3_length: 14
clone_size: .
cdr3_nt: TGTGCCAGCAGCGGGCTAGCGGGAGACTACGAGCAGTACTTC
cdr3_aa: CASSGLAGDYEQYF

v_call: TRBV25-1
j_call: TRBJ2-3
d_call: TRBD1
cdr3_length: 18
clone_size: .
cdr3_nt: TGTGCCAGCAGTGGCCCGGGACAGGGCGTTTCGGGCACAGATACGCAGTATTTT
cdr3_aa: CASSGPGQGVSGTDTQYF

v_call: TRBV7-2
j_call: TRBJ1-2
d_call: TRBD1
cdr3_length: 15
clone_size: .
cdr3_nt: TGTGCCAGCAGCTCGCAGACAGGGGCCGTGGTTGGCTACACCTTC
cdr3_aa: CASSSQTGAVVGYTF

v_call: TRBV20-1
j_call: TRBJ2-5
d_call: .
cdr3_length: 12
clone_size: few
cdr3_nt: TGCAGTGTTCGGCGCGGACAAGAGACCCAGTACTTC
cdr3_aa: CSVRRGQETQYF

v_call: TRBV24-1
j_call: TRBJ2-7
d_call: .
cdr3_length: 17
clone_size: .
cdr3_nt: TGTGCCACCAGTGATTTCCCCCTGGACCAGAGCGATTACGAGCAGTACTTC
cdr3_aa: CATSDFPLDQSDYEQYF

v_call: TRBV3-1
j_call: TRBJ1-1
d_call: .
cdr3_length: 13
clone_size: .
cdr3_nt: TGTGCCAGCAGCCCGGGACAGAACACTGAAGCTTTCTTT
cdr3_aa: CASSPGQNTEAFF

v_call: TRBV5-6
j_call: TRBJ2-7
d_call: .
cdr3_length: 15
clone_size: .
cdr3_nt: TGTGCCAGCAGCTTCAGGGGAACAGGGTCTTACGAGCAGTACTTC
cdr3_aa: CASSFRGTGSYEQYF

v_call: TRBV3-1
j_call: TRBJ2-5
d_call: TRBD2
cdr3_length: 16
clone_size: .
cdr3_nt: TGTGCCAGCAGCCAACTCGGGACTAGCGGACAAGAGACCCAGTACTTC
cdr3_aa: CASSQLGTSGQETQYF

v_call: TRBV28
j_call: TRBJ2-5
d_call: .
cdr3_length: 15
clone_size: .
cdr3_nt: TGTGCCAGCAGTTCAGCTAGCCGTGGGTCAGAGACCCAGTACTTC
cdr3_aa: CASSSASRGSETQYF

v_call: TRBV12-3/TRBV12-4
j_call: TRBJ2-5
d_call: TRBD2
cdr3_length: 17
clone_size: .
cdr3_nt: TGTGCCAGCAGTTCGACTAGCGGGAGGGGAGGGGGAGAGACCCAGTACTTC
cdr3_aa: CASSSTSGRGGGETQYF

v_call: TRBV25-1
j_call: TRBJ1-1
d_call: .
cdr3_length: 13
clone_size: .
cdr3_nt: TGTGCCAGCAGTAGTACCAAAAACACTGAAGCTTTCTTT
cdr3_aa: CASSSTKNTEAFF

v_call: TRBV28
j_call: TRBJ2-7
d_call: TRBD2
cdr3_length: 14
clone_size: .
cdr3_nt: TGTGCCAGCAGTTTATACGCACTAGCGGGGGAGCAGTACTTC
cdr3_aa: CASSLYALAGEQYF

v_call: TRBV15
j_call: TRBJ2-2
d_call: TRBD1
cdr3_length: 16
clone_size: .
cdr3_nt: TGTGCCACCAGCAGAGGGGACAGGGGGTTCACCGGGGAGCTGTTTTTT
cdr3_aa: CATSRGDRGFTGELFF

v_call: TRBV6-5
j_call: TRBJ2-1
d_call: TRBD1
cdr3_length: 16
clone_size: .
cdr3_nt: TGTGCCAGCAGTTCCAACAGGGGGCTGACGTACAATGAGCAGTTCTTC
cdr3_aa: CASSSNRGLTYNEQFF

v_call: TRBV3-1
j_call: TRBJ2-1
d_call: TRBD2
cdr3_length: 15
clone_size: .
cdr3_nt: TGTGCCAGCAGCCAAGTAGCGGGGGGCCACACCCCGCAGTTCTTC
cdr3_aa: CASSQVAGGHTPQFF

v_call: TRBV20-1
j_call: TRBJ1-1
d_call: .
cdr3_length: 14
clone_size: .
cdr3_nt: TGCAGTGCTGGAGCCGGGGGGAAGAACACTGAAGCTTTCTTT
cdr3_aa: CSAGAGGKNTEAFF

v_call: TRBV5-1
j_call: TRBJ2-3
d_call: TRBD1
cdr3_length: 14
clone_size: once
cdr3_nt: TGCGCCAGCAGCGCCAGGGGGCCCGAGGATACGCAGTATTTT
cdr3_aa: CASSARGPEDTQYF

v_call: TRBV5-1
j_call: TRBJ2-7
d_call: TRBD2
cdr3_length: 15
clone_size: once
cdr3_nt: TGCGCCAGCAGCCCGACGGCGGGAGGGTATTACGAGCAGTACTTC
cdr3_aa: CASSPTAGGYYEQYF

v_call: TRBV20-1
j_call: TRBJ1-2
d_call: TRBD1
cdr3_length: 14
clone_size: .
cdr3_nt: TGCAGTGCTAGAGAGACAGGGTATAACTATGGCTACACCTTC
cdr3_aa: CSARETGYNYGYTF

v_call: TRBV12-3/TRBV12-4
j_call: TRBJ2-6
d_call: .
cdr3_length: 13
clone_size: .
cdr3_nt: TGTGCCAGCAGATTGTCGGGGGCCAACGTCCTGACTTTC
cdr3_aa: CASRLSGANVLTF